Following are 9 T cell receptor beta chains from one sample sequenced in a study of T-cell reconstitution after alpha-beta-depleted transplantation in children. Molecular barcoding with unique molecular identifiers was used for the TCRbeta library. One entry per CDR3 protein results from TCRdb running MiXCR on the PCR reads. The sample lists over 15,000 distinct CDR3 sequences; about 7.7% were seen once. The sequenced sample was PBMCs, mostly from graft donor cells, obtained 60 days after TCRalphabeta/CD19-depleted stem cell transplant. The receptors originated from a boy under two years old who had a stem cell transplant for Wiskott-Aldrich syndrome, so the T cells may come from the graft donor.

The rearrangement joins TRBV5-6 to TRBJ2-3; 7 bases map to TRBD2. The length of the CDR3 is 14 residues. Germline V gives CDR1 SGHDT, CDR2 YYEEEE. V was pared by 3 bases and J by 4 bases, with 5 bases of the junction left unmatched. CDR3 in DNA: TGTGCCAGCAGCTGGACTAGACGATCAGATACGCAGTATTTT. It yields the protein CASSWTRRSDTQYF.

Only a few counts were recorded for this clonotype. V and J are TRBV18 and TRBJ2-3; the D is unclear. This CDR3 contains 11 residues. Trimming left V 4 bases short and J 13 bases short, with 12 bases between. Germline V CDR1 and CDR2: KGHSH, LQKENI. CDR3 bases: TGTGCCAGCTCACACCGAGAATGGGAGTATTTT. This translates into CASSHREWEYF. Drawing the rest from reference TRBV18 and TRBJ2-3, the complete variable domain is NAGVMQNPRHLVRRRGQEARLRCSPMKGHSHVYWYRQLPEEGLKFMVYLQKENIIDESGMPKERFSAEFPKEGPSILRIQQVVRGDSAAYFCASSHREWEYFGPGTRLTVL.

This clonotype was detected ten times or more. V and J are TRBV9 and TRBJ2-6; 7 bases fit TRBD2. The CDR3 has 17 amino acids. The V gene end was trimmed by 0 bases and the J gene end by 1 base; junction bases not matched to a gene: 4. Germline V gene data show CDR1 as SGDLS and CDR2 as YYNGEE. The CDR3 region is CASSVDPGGSGANVLTF. CDR3 in DNA: TGTGCCAGCAGCGTAGATCCCGGGGGGTCTGGGGCCAACGTCCTGACTTTC.

This clonotype was observed at least ten times. This rearrangement joins TRBV20-1 to TRBJ2-2, with 8 positions matching TRBD2. Per germline, CDR1 DFQATT and CDR2 SNEGSKA (reference sequence). Losses at the gene ends were 0 bases for V and 5 bases for J; bases not matched to a gene: 2. This CDR3 is 14 amino acids long. CDR3 DNA sequence: TGCAGTGCTAGAGAGAGCGGGAGAACCGGGGAGCTGTTTTTT. Residues: CSARESGRTGELFF.

Ten or more counts support this clonotype. V usage is TRBV27 and J usage is TRBJ2-1; 8 nucleotides line up with TRBD1. Germline CDR1 is MNHEY and CDR2 is SMNVEV (reference sequence). This CDR3 comprises 16 residues. V lost 5 bases, J lost 5 bases, and 11 bases stayed unmatched. The CDR3, as DNA: TGTGCCAGCAGTGCCCTACCGGGACAGGCCGACAATGAGCAGTTCTTC. Amino acid sequence: CASSALPGQADNEQFF.

This clonotype was seen more than once but under ten times. The J gene is TRBJ2-1, the V gene TRBV7-9, with TRBD1 matching 12 bases. V trimming: 2 bases; J trimming: 7 bases; junction bases outside the gene matches: 3. The CDR3 totals 15 residues. The germline gives CDR1 SEHNR, CDR2 FQNEAQ (reference sequence). CDR3 region: CASSLRDRGRNEQFF. For the CDR3, the DNA is TGTGCCAGCAGCTTACGGGACAGGGGGCGGAATGAGCAGTTCTTC. Based on the CDR3 plus reference TRBV7-9 and TRBJ2-1, the full variable domain is DTGVSQNPRHKITKRGQNVTFRCDPISEHNRLYWYRQTLGQGPEFLTYFQNEAQLEKSRLLSDRFSAERPKGSFSTLEIQRTEQGDSAMYLCASSLRDRGRNEQFFGPGTRLTVL.

The chain joins TRBV7-3 to TRBJ2-3; 7 bases fit TRBD2. This CDR3 is 13 amino acids long. With 2 bases clipped from V and 5 bases from J, the junction kept 1 base outside the gene matches. The germline CDR1 and CDR2 sequences are SGHTA and FQGTGA. The CDR3 DNA reads TGTGCCAGCAGCTTAGGGGAGGGAGATACGCAGTATTTT. It codes for CASSLGEGDTQYF.

This clonotype was counted ten times or more. The chain couples TRBV14 to TRBJ2-1, with 7 bases lining up with TRBD1. Trimming took 1 base from V and 2 from J; bases not matched to a gene: 2. Germline V gene lookup returns CDR1 SGHDN and CDR2 FVKESK. This CDR3 has 15 residues. The CDR3 DNA reads as TGTGCCAGCAGCCAAGGGGACAGCCCCTACAATGAGCAGTTCTTC. Its protein product is CASSQGDSPYNEQFF.

The sample holds a few counts of this clonotype. This chain connects TRBV6-5 to TRBJ1-1; 7 positions agree with TRBD1. Per the germline V gene, CDR1 is MNHEY and CDR2 is SVGAGI. The CDR3 covers 16 residues. Trimming cost V 2 bases and J 6 bases; bases outside gene matches: 12. The CDR3 loop reads CASSYNRGPPVAEAFF. In nucleotides, the CDR3 is TGTGCCAGCAGTTACAACAGGGGACCCCCTGTCGCTGAAGCTTTCTTT.